This entry concerns a single T cell receptor (beta chain). Trimming stripped 4 bases from V and 1 base from J, with 14 bases between. This CDR3 has 16 amino acids. CDR1 and CDR2 (germline): MNHNY, SVGAGI (reference sequence). This specimen belongs to a study of blood T cell repertoires in COVID-19. The wider study: Some COVID-19 samples were acute and others convalescent; all came from the United States, Italy and Spain. The cDNA or gDNA used as material had been derived from T cells, B-cell-depleted T cells, or PBMCs.

Authors' analysis steps: Nucleated cell counts were estimated from reference gene primer amplification. This table comes from immunoSEQ multiplex PCR, and its TCRdb copy is limited to in-frame clones, with some not included. The DNA gave D and trimming, while V, J and clone size come from that table. This table holds 150,000 to 200,000 clones, roughly four fifths found once. The J gene is TRBJ1-3, the V gene TRBV6-6, with D possibly being TRBD1 (6 bases). This sequence was found in a woman at least 80 years old with acute or convalescent COVID-19. The material sequenced was peripheral blood. CDR3 protein: CASSSTSRGSGNTIYF. CDR3 DNA sequence: TGTGCCAGCAGTTCAACGAGCAGGGGTTCTGGAAACACCATATATTTT.